The 12 T cell receptor beta chains given below trace back to one sample, sequenced in a study of cytomegalovirus exposure and HLA in healthy donors. The primer mix had 60 Vbeta and 13 Jbeta primers. Produced via immunoSEQ multiplex PCR; TCRdb's table is partial and in-frame only. The repertoire includes fewer than 85,000 clones, roughly 72% of them detected once, and over 8% sits in the top ten. Input material: PBMCs. The receptors stem from a man aged 35 to 55 in good health and CMV-seropositive.

A few counts support this clone. This chain connects TRBV2 to TRBJ2-3; the D gene is possibly TRBD2 (5 bases). V was clipped by 3 bases and J by 0 bases, with 7 bases between them. This CDR3 contains 14 residues. Per the germline V gene, CDR1 is SNHLY and CDR2 is FYNNEI. The CDR3 region is CASSESGSTDTQYF. The CDR3 coding sequence is TGTGCCAGCAGTGAGTCGGGAAGCACAGATACGCAGTATTTT.

The chain is built from TRBV9 and TRBJ2-1, with no clear D. Deletions cut 0 bases from V and 12 bases from J, with 13 bases between. The V gene's germline CDR1 is SGDLS and CDR2 YYNGEE. There are 13 residues in the CDR3. The CDR3 DNA is TGTGCCAGCAGCGTAGAAAACTCTCAGGTGCAGTTCTTC. Translation: CASSVENSQVQFF.

This clone came up a few times. V gene TRBV10-2 combines with J gene TRBJ2-7, with D unclear. CDR3 length: 13 residues. V shed 4 bases and J shed 3 bases, with 10 bases lying between them. In germline, CDR1 is WSHSY, CDR2 SAAADI. The chain's CDR3 is CASSGVLYYEQYF. CDR3 in DNA: TGCGCCAGCAGTGGTGTCCTCTACTACGAGCAGTACTTC.

This clone has a handful of counts. The V call is TRBV29-1, the J call TRBJ2-7; 10 bases line up with TRBD2. The CDR3 sequence is 15 residues long. V was clipped by 7 bases and J by 0 bases; unmatched bases: 9. From germline, CDR1 is SQVTM and CDR2 ANQGSEA. DNA for the CDR3: TGCAGCGCAAGACCCGGGACTAGCGACTCCTACGAGCAGTACTTC. Translating it yields CSARPGTSDSYEQYF.

This rearrangement joins TRBV6-5 to TRBJ2-5; D is possibly TRBD1 (5 bases). Per germline, CDR1 MNHEY and CDR2 SVGAGI. The CDR3 runs to 14 residues. Trimming removed 0 bases from V and 4 bases from J, with 9 bases in between. The CDR3 loop reads CASSYSSGRETQYF. In DNA form, the CDR3 reads TGTGCCAGCAGTTACTCGTCAGGGCGAGAGACCCAGTACTTC.

The chain employs TRBV7-2 and TRBJ2-4, with a weak D call TRBD2 (7 bases). Trimming cost V 2 bases and J 5 bases, with 10 bases left between them. Germline CDR1 SGHTA, CDR2 FQGNSA. The length of the CDR3 is 14 residues. CDR3: CASSLNGGQNIQYF. In nucleotides, the CDR3 is TGTGCCAGCAGCTTAAACGGGGGGCAAAACATTCAGTACTTC.

The chain uses TRBV9 and TRBJ2-3; 7 bases agree with TRBD1. Germline V CDR1 and CDR2: SGDLS, YYNGEE. V shed 4 bases and J 4 bases; nucleotides not matched to a gene: 12. The CDR3 is 16 residues long. The CDR3 DNA reads TGTGCCAGCAGCTCCCGTTCCCAAACAGGGGCAGATACGCAGTATTTT. This gives the protein CASSSRSQTGADTQYF.

The chain is built from TRBV28 and TRBJ1-3; D is unclear. CDR1 is MDHEN, CDR2 SYDVKM, per germline. The CDR3 sequence is 13 residues long. Trimming pared 8 bases from V and 2 bases from J, leaving 10 bases between. The CDR3 protein is CASEEGTGNTIYF. The DNA for the CDR3 is TGTGCCAGCGAGGAGGGTACTGGAAACACCATATATTTT.

The rearrangement joins TRBV28 to TRBJ1-6, with 7 bases that match TRBD1. The CDR3 sequence is 17 residues long. Germline loops: CDR1 MDHEN, CDR2 SYDVKM. J lost 6 bases, V lost 7 bases, and 15 bases had no gene match. The CDR3 DNA reads as TGTGCCAGCATTGGTGCCCTACAGGGGCTGGGTAATTCACCCCTCCACTTT. This gives the protein CASIGALQGLGNSPLHF. Complete variable domain (other parts from reference TRBV28 and TRBJ1-6): DVKVTQSSRYLVKRTGEKVFLECVQDMDHENMFWYRQDPGLGLRLIYFSYDVKMKEKGDIPEGYSVSREKKERFSLILESASTNQTSMYLCASIGALQGLGNSPLHFGNGTRLTVT.

This sequence joins TRBV14 and TRBJ2-7; TRBD1 is a possible D gene (5 bases). This CDR3 is built from 14 residues. Trimming cost V 0 bases and J 7 bases, with 13 bases left between them. Germline V lookup: CDR1 SGHDN, CDR2 FVKESK. For the CDR3, the DNA is TGTGCCAGCAGCCAAGATCTGGGCAGGGCTGAGCAGTACTTC. It codes for CASSQDLGRAEQYF.

This clone was seen just once. The rearrangement links TRBV9 to TRBJ2-7, with D tentatively TRBD1 (5 bases). CDR3 length: 14 amino acids. V lost 5 bases and J 0 bases, leaving 12 bases between the germline ends. Germline values: CDR1 SGDLS, CDR2 YYNGEE. The CDR3 bases are TGTGCCAGCAGAAGACAGTCGACCTCCTACGAGCAGTACTTC. Encoded protein: CASRRQSTSYEQYF.

This clone was detected once. This chain uses TRBV5-6 with TRBJ2-2; possible D gene TRBD1, 6 bases. V was cut by 4 bases and J by 1 base, with 14 bases left in between. The CDR3 is 16 amino acids. Germline-derived CDR1 and CDR2 are SGHDT and YYEEEE. The CDR3 here is CASSLRGPWNTGELFF. CDR3 in DNA: TGTGCCAGCAGCCTCAGGGGTCCCTGGAACACCGGGGAGCTGTTTTTT.